The 7 T cell receptor beta chains below all came from one sample that was sequenced in a study of Graves' ophthalmopathy and Graves' hyperthyroidism listed by TCRdb under 2018. Sequenced using an Illumina HiSeq 2000. TCR beta CDR3 regions were amplified from RNA transcripts for repertoire sequencing. The first round of RT-PCR was done with HTBI primers and the Qiagen OneStep RT-PCR kit, and was followed by a second round of multiplex PCR, then size selection and purification. The public sequencing data were trimmed at Q25 with fastp and processed into clonotypes with MiXCR by TCRdb, which kept only in-frame beta chains. Rows are combined by CDR3 protein, so each entry shows the most common genes and DNA. For this sample the table gives around 590,000 distinct CDR3 sequences, of which under 40% were detected only once. Jointly, the top ten make up about 4.6% of the sample. The sequenced sample consisted of peripheral blood or thyroid tissue (not recorded which). The source is an adult man with Graves' hyperthyroidism.

This clonotype was counted a single time. The rearrangement joins TRBV7-9 to TRBJ2-5; D uncertain. V dropped 8 bases and J dropped 0 bases, with 19 bases sitting between them. This CDR3 has 16 amino acids. The germline V gene has CDR1 SEHNR and CDR2 FQNEAQ (reference sequence). The CDR3 sequence: CASLLYRVEYQETQYF. CDR3 DNA sequence: TGTGCCAGCCTCCTTTACCGGGTTGAGTACCAAGAGACCCAGTACTTC.

This clonotype appeared many times. The genes are TRBV20-1 and TRBJ2-2; D is tentatively TRBD1 or TRBD2 (5 bases each). The germline V gene encodes CDR1 DFQATT and CDR2 SNEGSKA (reference sequence). There are 12 residues in the CDR3. V lost 2 bases and J lost 6, with 7 bases in between. Written as DNA, the CDR3 is TGCAGTGCTAGATTGGGGGCCGGGGAGCTGTTTTTT. Translated, it gives CSARLGAGELFF.

This clonotype was seen a handful of times. This rearrangement joins TRBV14 to TRBJ1-2, with D possibly TRBD1 on 5 matching bases. CDR1 is SGHDN and CDR2 is FVKESK in the germline V gene. Trimming stripped 0 bases from V and 7 bases from J, with 15 bases between. The CDR3 covers 15 residues. CDR3 sequence (DNA): TGTGCCAGCAGCCAAGATACCGAGGGGTCGGGTGGCTACACCTTC. It encodes CASSQDTEGSGGYTF.

The rearrangement joins TRBV24-1 to TRBJ2-3; possibly TRBD1 for D (5 bases). The CDR3 consists of 13 residues. Germline CDR1 reads KGHDR; CDR2 reads SFDVKD. The germline V and J ends were trimmed by 8 bases and 5 bases, with 13 bases remaining between them. CDR3 in amino acids: CATNTGSGDTQYF. CDR3 sequence (DNA): TGTGCCACCAATACAGGTTCAGGAGATACGCAGTATTTT.

This clonotype was observed at least ten times. The rearrangement joins TRBV7-9 to TRBJ2-7; TRBD1 matches 8 bases. V trimming: 5 bases; J trimming: 4 bases; junction bases outside the gene matches: 7. Germline CDR1 reads SEHNR; CDR2 reads FQNEAQ (reference sequence). This CDR3 spans 14 amino acids. The CDR3 DNA reads TGTGCCAGCAGCCGCCGGACAGGGCAGTACGAGCAGTACTTC. This sequence encodes CASSRRTGQYEQYF.

This clonotype has at least ten counts. The chain recombines TRBV7-3 with TRBJ2-6; 9 bases fit TRBD1. Germline V lookup: CDR1 SGHTA, CDR2 FQGTGA. The CDR3 has 18 amino acids. The junction had 12 bases not matched to a gene; V was cut back by 5 bases and J by 4 bases. Here the CDR3 reads CASSPAGTGPSGANVLTF. The CDR3 DNA follows: TGTGCCAGCAGCCCCGCCGGGACAGGGCCCTCCGGGGCCAACGTCCTGACTTTC.

This clonotype was detected many times. This CDR3 reads CASSEQGAVETQYF. CDR3 in DNA: TGTGCCAGCAGCGAACAGGGGGCGGTGGAGACCCAGTACTTC. The chain recombines TRBV12-3 or TRBV12-4 with TRBJ2-5, with 9 bases matching TRBD1. The V segment lost 6 bases and the J segment 5 bases; nucleotides outside the gene matches: 7. The CDR3 length is 14 residues.